This TCR beta chain came from a study of Ad26.COV2.S vaccination and SARS-CoV-2 variants (dated by TCRdb to about 2021). In the study overall: Vaccine-arm donors were drawn from COV1001, a multicentre, randomized, double-blind, placebo-controlled phase I-IIa trial of Ad26.COV2.S in healthy adults. Ad26.COV2.S was given intramuscularly at 5x10^10 or 1x10^11 viral particles, as a single shot or as two shots 56 days apart. Trial participants were randomized into five groups of five, in which low-dose or high-dose Ad26.COV2.S was given once or twice, or placebo was given on both occasions. Throughout the experiments and outcome assessment, investigators stayed blinded to trial group allocation. A total of 32 samples were included in the TCR-sequenced set, comprising approximately 20 Ad26.COV2.S vaccine recipients, 5 placebo recipients and 8 SARS-CoV-2 convalescent individuals. The specificity and breadth of SARS-CoV-2-reactive T cell receptors after Ad26.COV2.S vaccination were assessed by TCRbeta repertoire sequencing. Study-wide conclusions, independent of this receptor: The authors noted that total T cell responses may have been underestimated by the TCR breadth and depth analyses. Substantial breadth of spike-specific CD8+ and CD4+ T cell responses was reported after vaccination. Non-spike TCR breadth was comparable between vaccine and placebo recipients, consistent with the vaccine containing only spike. Higher spike-specific TCR breadth was observed in Ad26.COV2.S recipients than in placebo recipients (P = 0.0014). The study was not powered for comparison of responses between vaccine doses or regimens.

Reading the label with the study, this specimen's treatment or condition is: roughly 19 received Ad26.COV2.S at low or high dose, single or two shots; about five received placebo; per-sample allocation not given. Repertoires of vaccine and placebo recipients were sequenced from samples collected on day 63 after the first injection. Cohort 1b enrolled 20 to 30 adults aged 18-55 years at a single site in Boston, USA, between 29 July and 7 August 2020. Ad26.COV2.S was a replication-incompetent adenovirus type 26 vector expressing a prefusion-stabilized SARS-CoV-2 spike protein from the original Wuhan strain. TCRbeta CDR3 regions were sequenced with the immunoSEQ Assay. After extraction, genomic DNA underwent amplification by bias-controlled multiplex PCR, followed by high-throughput sequencing. The authors' analysis ran thus. Collapsing and filtering of sequences were performed to quantify the absolute abundance of each unique TCRbeta CDR3 region. T cell fraction was estimated by normalizing TCRbeta template counts to usable DNA, with usable DNA measured through amplification of reference genes found in all nucleated cells. Repertoire TCRs were annotated as SARS-CoV-2-specific by exact matching of V gene, CDR3 amino acid sequence and J gene to a known reactive TCR set. MIRA supplied the reference SARS-CoV-2 TCR set, which was filtered for enrichment in COVID-19-positive ImmuneCODE repertoires so that public or cross-reactive TCRs were removed. Drawing on the MIRA antigens, annotated TCRs were analysed further at the level of specific ORF or position within ORF. Depth was the summed frequency of annotated unique rearrangements, while breadth was defined as annotated unique rearrangements over total unique productive rearrangements. TCR breadth was compared between groups using two-sided Wilcoxon rank-sum tests. TCRdb's version of the immuneACCESS table is confined to in-frame rearrangements and falls short of the full clone set. An unresolved V gene accounts for under half of the shortfall where checked; the remainder is of unknown origin. V, J and clone size reflect that table, while D and trimming were determined from the DNA. The sample table records hundreds of thousands of clones; roughly 90% of these occur just once. The ten biggest clones cover about 1.5% of the sample.

Sequences SQVTM (CDR1) and ANQGSEA (CDR2) are obtained from the germline V gene. The CDR3 numbers 13 residues from cysteine through phenylalanine. Only the CDR3 region is kept as DNA, spanning 39 bases read in frame from base 1. V loses 4 bases at its end and J loses 8 bases; junction bases beyond the gene matches: 4. On this clone: Its specific antigen is unknown. The input lacks base qualities; no much larger clone sits a single base away.

The clonotype originates from a person between 18 and 60 years old who received the Ad26.COV2.S COVID-19 vaccine or a placebo. Here the sequenced sample was peripheral blood, taken in a trial of Ad26.COV2.S vaccine versus placebo. Rearrangement joined TRBV29-1 to TRBJ1-4; TRBD1 aligns with 10 central bases. The nucleotide sequence reads as follows: TGCAGCGTTGGACAGGGGGCTGGAGAAAAACTGTTTTTT. Its translation reads: CSVGQGAGEKLFF. Reference TRBV29-1 and TRBJ1-4 proteins supply the regions before and after the CDR3; the full variable domain is: SAVISQKPSRDICQRGTSLTIQCQVDSQVTMMFWYRQQPGQSLTLIATANQGSEATYESGFVIDKFPISRPNLTFSTLTVSNMSPEDSSIYLCSVGQGAGEKLFFGSGTQLSVL.